The sequence of this T cell receptor beta chain was determined in a study of blood T cell repertoires in COVID-19. Overall study context: From the United States, Italy and Spain came samples of acute and convalescent COVID-19. Sample material is recorded as cDNA or gDNA derived from T cells, B-cell-depleted T cells, or PBMCs.

In the original analysis: The authors estimated nucleated cell counts from reference gene primer amplification. Clones were read by immunoSEQ multiplex PCR, and TCRdb kept only the in-frame ones, dropping some. The V and J calls and clone size come from that table; D and trimming were worked out from the DNA. This table holds around 140,000 clones, 84% found once. V dropped 5 bases and J dropped 7; count of bases not matched to a gene: 4. This CDR3 contains 14 residues. CDR1 and CDR2 (germline): LNHNV, YYDKDF (reference sequence). Sequencing input: peripheral blood. The source of this sequence is a woman between 55 and 75 years old with acute or convalescent COVID-19. This sequence joins TRBV15 and TRBJ2-2; 10 bases are a match to TRBD2. CDR3 region: CATSPSGSFGELFF. DNA of the CDR3: TGTGCCACCAGCCCTAGCGGGAGTTTCGGGGAGCTGTTTTTT.